This T cell receptor beta chain was recorded in a study of cytomegalovirus exposure and HLA in healthy donors. Across the whole study: Approximately 85 million unique TCRs from HLA-typed donors made up an early data release. Whole-study findings and limits: Most likely, a cluster of highly shared sequence variants arose as a sequencing artifact. Serostatus for CMV was the only available immune exposure information.

Both 60 Vbeta primers and 13 Jbeta primers went into the PCR. TCRdb's copy holds only in-frame clones and misses some; the assay was immunoSEQ multiplex PCR. The sample has some 100,000 clones, roughly 79% seen once. The CDR3 extends over 15 amino acids. Germline CDR1 reads LNHNV; CDR2 reads YYDKDF (reference sequence). Trimming stripped 2 bases from V and 4 bases from J, with 11 bases between. With regard to this clone: Its antigen is currently unknown.

Sequencing was carried out using PBMCs. This chain uses TRBV15 with TRBJ2-2; D might be TRBD2 (5 bases). The sequence was obtained from a woman between 25 and 40 years old in good health and CMV-seronegative. The CDR3 region has the DNA TGTGCCACCAGCAGATGGGATCGGGGCACCGGGGAGCTGTTTTTT. Translating gives CATSRWDRGTGELFF.